This T cell receptor beta chain appears in the sequencing data of a study of blood T cell repertoires in COVID-19. About the research overall: Samples representing acute and convalescent COVID-19 were sourced from the United States, Italy and Spain.

Germline values: CDR1 LGHNT, CDR2 FRNRAP. The CDR3 contains 15 residues. V gave up 2 bases and J gave up 6 bases, with 16 bases separating them. Produced via immunoSEQ multiplex PCR; TCRdb's table is partial and in-frame only. This table holds roughly 100,000 clones, over 75% found once. This rearrangement joins TRBV12-5 to TRBJ1-2; no definite D call. This TCR was recovered from a man in his sixties or seventies with acute or convalescent COVID-19. Input material: peripheral blood. In nucleotides, the CDR3 is TGTGCTAGTGGTTTGACGGGTCTACCTGGTAATGGCTACACCTTC. The encoded protein is CASGLTGLPGNGYTF. The variable domain in full, completed from reference TRBV12-5 and TRBJ1-2, reads DARVTQTPRHKVTEMGQEVTMRCQPILGHNTVFWYRQTMMQGLELLAYFRNRAPLDDSGMPKDRFSAEMPDATLATLKIQPSEPRDSAVYFCASGLTGLPGNGYTFGSGTRLTVV.